This TCR beta chain originates from a study of T cells after posttransplantation cyclophosphamide. Whole-study results and caveats: Later post-transplant blood repertoires were often dominated by donor CD8+ memory clones.

V gave up 1 base and J gave up 0 bases, with 9 bases separating them. The CDR3 runs 15 residues. Per germline, CDR1 SGHDT and CDR2 YYEEEE. The data were produced by immunoSEQ multiplex PCR, yet TCRdb's version contains in-frame clones alone and is incomplete. The counts give roughly 8,000 clones, none of them seen only once; roughly a tenth is held by the top ten. This clone was recorded many times. What it binds is unknown. A marrow graft followed busulfan-fludarabine conditioning, with cyclophosphamide on days +3 and +4. The clonotype comes from a female patient aged 50-59 years who received an allogeneic stem cell transplant from a related donor, was CMV-positive, and had no GVHD. Some T cells may be transferred from the graft donor. Here the sequenced sample was PBMCs, taken after allogeneic stem cell transplant with posttransplant cyclophosphamide. V is TRBV5-6 and J is TRBJ2-3, with D unresolved. The CDR3 reads CASSLRYPSTDTQYF. The CDR3 bases are TGTGCCAGCAGCTTGCGCTATCCAAGCACAGATACGCAGTATTTT. Full variable domain (remainder filled in from reference TRBV5-6 and TRBJ2-3): DAGVTQSPTHLIKTRGQQVTLRCSPKSGHDTVSWYQQALGQGPQFIFQYYEEEERQRGNFPDRFSGHQFPNYSSELNVNALLLGDSALYLCASSLRYPSTDTQYFGPGTRLTVL.